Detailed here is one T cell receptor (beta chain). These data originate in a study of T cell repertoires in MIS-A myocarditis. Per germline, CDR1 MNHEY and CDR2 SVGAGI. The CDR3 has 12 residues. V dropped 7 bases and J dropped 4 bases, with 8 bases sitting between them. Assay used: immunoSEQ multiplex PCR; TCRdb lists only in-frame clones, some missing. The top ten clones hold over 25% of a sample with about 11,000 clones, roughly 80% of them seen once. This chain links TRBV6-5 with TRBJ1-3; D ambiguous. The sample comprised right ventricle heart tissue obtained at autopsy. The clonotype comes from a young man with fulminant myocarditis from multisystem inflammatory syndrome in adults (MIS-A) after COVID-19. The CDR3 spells CASTAAGNTIYF. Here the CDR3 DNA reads TGTGCCAGCACCGCCGCGGGAAACACCATATATTTT.